A single TCR beta chain is shown here with its context. This clone was counted once. What antigen it recognizes has not been identified. Base qualities are not at hand, and no much larger clone is one base apart. Interpreted using the paper, the time point label stands for: baseline before first vaccination. Vaccinee samples came from UK trials COV001 and COV002, including a single-blind randomized controlled phase 2/3 trial of AZD1222 (ChAdOx1 nCoV-19) in healthy adults. Trial participant PBMC samples were collected at day 0 and day 28 after the second dose for TCRbeta chain sequencing. These data belong to a study of T cell responses to AZD1222 COVID-19 vaccine (dated by TCRdb to about 2021). General notes on the study: AZD1222 recipients whose second dose came at about 4 weeks and those whose second dose came at about 12 weeks were combined into one group, since spike-specific TCR depth and breadth did not differ between the two schedules. TCR sequencing was performed for fewer than 250 trial participants, of whom about 210 were given two doses of AZD1222 and some 26 were given two doses of MenACWY control vaccine. Enrollment into the trials was organized by age into subgroups of 18-55, 56-69 and 70-plus years, and those subgroups contained approximately 160, 26 and 62 TCR-sequenced participants, respectively. What the study reported, not specific to this receptor: Most participants were white British and females outnumbered males, and the authors suggested that clonal diversity may have been underestimated. Because no day 14 peak-response samples were available, repertoires were characterized only after the peak T cell response. CD4 TCRs associated with the vaccine covered the entire spike protein, and the dominant responses were in regions 160-218 and 743-854. The 56-69-year group was small, and its depth increase did not reach significance, likely because of low power. A significant rise in spike-specific TCR breadth and depth was observed after two AZD1222 doses relative to day 0 and relative to MenACWY recipients. Conclusions about previously exposed vaccinees are limited, since just five or six AZD1222 recipients were seropositive for SARS-CoV-2 at baseline. Reportedly, almost half of the unique spike-specific TCRs recognized epitopes lying outside the regions that are mutated in the B.1.351 and B.1.1.7 variants.

The CDR3 regions of human TCRbeta chains were analyzed by immunosequencing. From the authors' description of their analysis: TCRs in the repertoires were matched against a reference library of SARS-CoV-2-specific TCRs that had been generated with the MIRA antigen-specificity platform. Breadth was defined as the fraction of unique TCRs that were SARS-CoV-2-associated, and depth was defined as the fraction of total T cells that were SARS-CoV-2-associated. Using the MIRA data, each spike-specific TCR was assigned both to the spike region to which the TCR was reactive and to a CD4 or CD8 class. Log10-transformed breadth and depth values were compared by one-way ANOVA with Sidak's multiple comparisons tests. Sourced from immuneACCESS, this table was stored by TCRdb with only in-frame sequences that have V and J called. A share of the clones is absent; for the studies checked, an unresolved V gene accounts for under half, and the remainder has no known explanation. V, J and clone size are taken as reported in that table, and D and trimming were inferred from the DNA itself. Recorded for this sample are approximately 150,000 clones; approximately 90% of them occurred a single time. The leading ten clones occupy under 5% of the sample.

The sequence derives from an adult in good health. Specimen: peripheral blood, collected on day 0 of AZD1222 vaccination.

The sequenced DNA: TGTGCCATCAGTGAGTCGACGGGGCGCTTCTATGGCTACACCTTC. Its translation is CAISESTGRFYGYTF. In this chain, TRBV10-3 is recombined with TRBJ1-2, and perhaps TRBD1 as D gene, on 5 matching bases. Deletion took 0 bases off V and 4 bases off J, with a span of 12 bases between the germline ends. The CDR3 measures 15 amino acids from cysteine to phenylalanine. Only the CDR3 portion is preserved as DNA: 45 bases, with reading frame beginning at the first base. Per the germline V gene, ENHRY is the CDR1 and SYGVKD is the CDR2.